This note documents a single TCR beta chain sequence. Noted time point: pretreatment peripheral blood. Using immunoSEQ multiplex PCR, the repertoire was profiled, and TCRdb retains in-frame clones only, with some absent. The sample lists 40,000 or so clones; 80% to 90% were seen once. The data stem from a study of PD-L1 blockade in urothelial cancer. The germline gives CDR1 MDHEN, CDR2 SYDVKM. The CDR3 extends over 14 amino acids. Germline trimming cut 7 bases from V and 2 bases from J; bases unmatched to any gene: 7. The receptor comes from a man aged 55 to 70 with urothelial cancer. V is TRBV28 and J is TRBJ2-7; 8 bases fit TRBD1. The sample was PBMCs, taken around atezolizumab (anti-PD-L1) treatment. This CDR3 is CASTRTGPTYEQYF. CDR3 coding DNA: TGTGCCAGCACCAGGACAGGGCCCACCTACGAGCAGTACTTC. The complete variable domain, with remaining parts taken from reference TRBV28 and TRBJ2-7, reads DVKVTQSSRYLVKRTGEKVFLECVQDMDHENMFWYRQDPGLGLRLIYFSYDVKMKEKGDIPEGYSVSREKKERFSLILESASTNQTSMYLCASTRTGPTYEQYFGPGTRLTVT.